Below are 19 T cell receptor beta chains sequenced from a single sample in a study of blood T cell repertoires in COVID-19. Using immunoSEQ multiplex PCR, the repertoire was profiled, and TCRdb retains in-frame clones only, with some absent. The sample gives 160,000 or so clones, more than 80% of which show up once; 9.5% to 13% is in the top ten. The sample was peripheral blood. These receptors all come from a human donor in a cohort sampled during active COVID-19.

This chain uses TRBV5-6 with TRBJ1-2; D call uncertain. Trimming cost V 2 bases and J 4 bases, with 15 bases left between them. This CDR3 comprises 15 residues. The V gene's germline CDR1 is SGHDT and CDR2 YYEEEE. The CDR3 reads CASSLPLRASYGYTF. CDR3 DNA sequence: TGTGCCAGCAGCTTACCCTTGAGGGCCAGCTATGGCTACACCTTC.

The gene calls are TRBV15 and TRBJ1-4; 7 bases line up with TRBD1. The length of the CDR3 is 14 residues. V lost 5 bases to trimming and J lost 7 bases; unmatched junction nucleotides: 7. Germline-derived CDR1 and CDR2 are LNHNV and YYDKDF (reference sequence). DNA for the CDR3: TGTGCCACCAGCGGGTCAGGGGGTCGTGAAAAACTGTTTTTT. It yields the protein CATSGSGGREKLFF.

This clone was recorded only once. CDR3 in amino acids: CASSLNPGGGTEAFF. CDR3 bases: TGTGCCAGTTCCCTTAACCCGGGGGGCGGGACTGAAGCTTTCTTT. J is TRBJ1-1 and V is TRBV7-2; tentative D call: TRBD1 (6 bases). V lost 9 bases, J lost 5 bases, and 22 bases lay in between. The CDR3 extends over 15 amino acids. Germline values: CDR1 SGHTA, CDR2 FQGNSA.

This clone appeared a few times. The chain uses TRBV7-9 and TRBJ1-1, with D possibly TRBD1 on 5 matching bases. The CDR3 extends over 15 amino acids. The V gene's germline CDR1 is SEHNR and CDR2 FQNEAQ (reference sequence). With 3 bases removed from V and 3 bases from J, the gap between germline ends came to 14 bases. CDR3 DNA: TGTGCCAGCAGCTTTCCGATCGGGGGGGACACTGAAGCTTTCTTT. It codes for CASSFPIGGDTEAFF.

This rearrangement joins TRBV4-3 to TRBJ2-1; 13 bases match TRBD2. The CDR3 runs to 18 residues. With 3 bases clipped from V and 4 bases from J, the junction kept 9 bases outside the gene matches. Germline values: CDR1 LGHNA, CDR2 YSLEER. The CDR3 DNA sequence: TGCGCCAGCAGCCACGGACTAGCGGGAGCCCAGTTGTACAATGAGCAGTTCTTC. This encodes CASSHGLAGAQLYNEQFF.

This clone has just one count. The chain is built from TRBV18 and TRBJ2-2, with TRBD2 matching 12 bases. The germline CDR1 and CDR2 sequences are KGHSH and LQKENI. This CDR3 contains 17 residues. After removal of 4 bases from V and 2 bases from J, the junction contained 5 bases not matched to a gene. CDR3 sequence (DNA): TGTGCCAGCTCACTTGGACTAGCGGGGCCCAACACCGGGGAGCTGTTTTTT. Residues: CASSLGLAGPNTGELFF.

V and J are TRBV15 and TRBJ1-4; TRBD1 matches 7 bases. V was clipped by 3 bases and J by 0 bases; unmatched bases: 10. This CDR3 has 18 amino acids. Germline loops: CDR1 LNHNV, CDR2 YYDKDF (reference sequence). The CDR3 protein is CATSSPTGEEATNEKLFF. In DNA, the CDR3 is TGTGCCACCAGCAGCCCAACAGGGGAGGAGGCAACTAATGAAAAACTGTTTTTT.

This clone was observed a handful of times. The chain is built from TRBV30 and TRBJ2-7; 8 bases map to TRBD1. Germline trimming cut 0 bases from V and 2 bases from J; bases unmatched to any gene: 6. This CDR3 spans 15 amino acids. CDR1 GTSNPN and CDR2 SVGIG come from the germline V gene (reference sequence). The CDR3 reads CAWSVTGTGAYEQYF. The CDR3 DNA follows: TGTGCCTGGAGTGTAACAGGGACAGGAGCCTACGAGCAGTACTTC.

This clone was seen more than once but under ten times. The chain links TRBV6-5 to TRBJ2-1; D is perhaps TRBD2 (7 bases). With 2 bases removed from V and 10 bases from J, the gap between germline ends came to 12 bases. The germline CDR1 and CDR2 sequences are MNHEY and SVGAGI. This CDR3 is built from 13 residues. CDR3 in amino acids: CASSYRGGREQFF. The CDR3 nucleotides are TGTGCCAGCAGTTACAGGGGGGGTAGGGAGCAGTTCTTC.

This clone appeared a single time. This chain links TRBV14 with TRBJ2-6, with 10 nucleotides matching TRBD1. Germline lookup yields CDR1 SGHDN and CDR2 FVKESK. V was clipped by 6 bases and J by 0 bases; unmatched bases: 11. The CDR3 spans 19 residues. The CDR3 is CASRHRDRGTSSGANVLTF. The CDR3 DNA reads TGTGCCAGCAGGCACCGGGACAGGGGAACGAGCTCTGGGGCCAACGTCCTGACTTTC.

This chain connects TRBV27 to TRBJ1-5; D unclear. CDR3 length: 16 amino acids. Trimming removed 6 bases from V and 11 bases from J, with 26 bases in between. Per the germline V gene, CDR1 is MNHEY and CDR2 is SMNVEV (reference sequence). CDR3 nucleotide sequence: TGTGCCAGCAGCCCTAAACCTGGAGGCAGGTCTATGGCCCAGCATTTT. Encoded protein: CASSPKPGGRSMAQHF.

The chain has TRBV6-2 or TRBV6-3 and TRBJ2-3; perhaps TRBD2 as D (5 bases). This CDR3 is built from 12 residues. Trimming cost V 4 bases and J 4 bases, with 6 bases left between them. The germline V gene encodes CDR1 MNHEY and CDR2 SVGEGT. This CDR3 is CASSSGSDTQYF. The CDR3 coding sequence is TGTGCCAGCAGTTCGGGGTCAGATACGCAGTATTTT.

This clone was counted only a few times. The chain recombines TRBV19 with TRBJ2-3; D is unresolved. Germline CDR1 LNHDA, CDR2 SQIVND (reference sequence). The CDR3 covers 14 residues. Between the trimmed V and J ends, which lost 6 bases and 0 bases, there was a span of 10 bases. The DNA for the CDR3 is TGTGCCAGTAGGGGCCAGGCCAGCACAGATACGCAGTATTTT. This sequence encodes CASRGQASTDTQYF. Combining the CDR3 with reference TRBV19 and TRBJ2-3 gives the whole variable domain DGGITQSPKYLFRKEGQNVTLSCEQNLNHDAMYWYRQDPGQGLRLIYYSQIVNDFQKGDIAEGYSVSREKKESFPLTVTSAQKNPTAFYLCASRGQASTDTQYFGPGTRLTVL.

The chain couples TRBV12-3 or TRBV12-4 to TRBJ2-1; possible D gene TRBD2, 6 bases. The ends were cut back, 3 bases at V and 8 bases at J, with 11 bases in the middle. The CDR3 consists of 13 residues. As DNA, the CDR3 is TGTGCCAGCAGTTTGGGACTGGGGGATGAGCAGTTCTTC. This encodes CASSLGLGDEQFF.

V gene TRBV7-6 combines with J gene TRBJ2-3, with D possibly TRBD1 on 6 matching bases. CDR1 is SGHVS, CDR2 FNYEAQ, per germline. Deletions cut 4 bases from V and 2 bases from J, with 13 bases between. The CDR3 covers 15 residues. The DNA for the CDR3 is TGTGCCAGCAGCTCAGCCGGGACAAACACAGATACGCAGTATTTT. It codes for CASSSAGTNTDTQYF.

The chain is built from TRBV7-8 and TRBJ2-2; D remains ambiguous. The ends were cut back, 0 bases at V and 4 bases at J, with 9 bases in the middle. The CDR3 has 15 residues. Looked up from germline, CDR1 is SGHVS and CDR2 is FQNEAQ. The DNA of the CDR3 is TGTGCCAGCAGCTTAGCGGTTTCGAGCACCGGGGAGCTGTTTTTT. This gives the protein CASSLAVSSTGELFF.

V gene TRBV30 combines with J gene TRBJ2-5, with 7 positions matching TRBD2. This CDR3 spans 15 amino acids. J was trimmed by 4 bases and V by 3 bases; bases with no gene match: 11. CDR1 and CDR2 from the germline V gene are GTSNPN and SVGIG (reference sequence). The CDR3 sequence: CAWSPWEGRRETQYF. The CDR3 region has the DNA TGTGCCTGGAGCCCTTGGGAGGGGAGGAGAGAGACCCAGTACTTC. The full variable domain, with the rest looked up from reference TRBV30 and TRBJ2-5, is SQTIHQWPATLVQPVGSPLSLECTVEGTSNPNLYWYRQAAGRGLQLLFYSVGIGQISSEVPQNLSASRPQDRQFILSSKKLLLSDSGFYLCAWSPWEGRRETQYFGPGTRLLVL.

As DNA, the CDR3 is TGTGCCAGCAGCGCCTGGGGAGATCCGAACACCGGGGAGCTGTTTTTT. Translated, it gives CASSAWGDPNTGELFF. The rearrangement links TRBV2 to TRBJ2-2; D may be TRBD2 (5 bases). Per the germline V gene, CDR1 is SNHLY and CDR2 is FYNNEI. This CDR3 spans 16 amino acids. V lost 6 bases to trimming and J lost 0 bases, with 14 bases between them.

This clone was seen a handful of times. The genes are TRBV14 and TRBJ2-1; 9 nucleotides line up with TRBD1. There are 16 residues in the CDR3. The V and J ends lost 4 bases and 3 bases, in that order; junction bases with no gene match: 7. From germline, CDR1 is SGHDN and CDR2 FVKESK. The CDR3 loop reads CASSLADRGNYNEQFF. The CDR3, as DNA: TGTGCCAGCAGCCTTGCAGACAGGGGGAACTACAATGAGCAGTTCTTC.